This entry features one T cell receptor (beta chain) sequence. Its antigen is undetermined. Per sample, around 0.55 micrograms of biopsy DNA were TCRB immunosequenced. The method was immunoSEQ multiplex PCR; TCRdb's version includes in-frame clones alone and lacks a portion of them. This sample has under 6,000 clones, with roughly 96% found just once. This specimen belongs to a study of T cell repertoires in ileal Crohn's disease. The V and J ends lost 0 bases and 4 bases respectively, with 7 bases between them. The CDR3 totals 13 residues. Germline V CDR1 and CDR2: MNHEY, SVGAGI. Study-level results: Sorted CD8 T cells held more high-frequency clones than CD4.

This receptor was obtained from an adult with Crohn's disease. What was sequenced was ileal tissue. The genes are TRBV6-5 and TRBJ2-7; D uncertain. CDR3 DNA: TGTGCCAGCAGTTACTCGGCCGATTACGAGCAGTACTTC. Protein sequence: CASSYSADYEQYF.